This T cell receptor beta chain was captured by sequencing in a study of monozygotic twins with inflammatory bowel disease. Study findings and constraints: Twin pairs that were concordant did not differ from discordant pairs in repertoire similarity, possibly from limited power.

The germline V gene has CDR1 KGHSH and CDR2 LQKENI. The CDR3 covers 13 residues. From its re-call of the 5' RACE reads, TCRdb lists each CDR3 protein once, without DNA. This table lists 400,000 or so distinct CDR3 sequences. Comments on this clonotype: Its antigen is unidentified.

The sequence was collected from a human donor with ulcerative colitis or Crohn's disease, or a healthy co-twin of an affected twin (not recorded which). The gene calls are TRBV18 and TRBJ1-2. Sequenced sample: blood. This chain's CDR3 is CASSPTQDYGYTF.